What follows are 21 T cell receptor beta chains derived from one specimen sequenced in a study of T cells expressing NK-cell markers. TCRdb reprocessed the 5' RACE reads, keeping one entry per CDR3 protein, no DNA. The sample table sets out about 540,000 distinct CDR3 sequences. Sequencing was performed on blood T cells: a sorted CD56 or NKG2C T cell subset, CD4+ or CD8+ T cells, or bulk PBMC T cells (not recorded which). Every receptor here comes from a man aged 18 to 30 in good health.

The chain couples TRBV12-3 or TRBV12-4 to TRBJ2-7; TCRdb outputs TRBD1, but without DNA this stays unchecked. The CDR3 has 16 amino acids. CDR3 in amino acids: CASSPLVWSDSYEQYF.

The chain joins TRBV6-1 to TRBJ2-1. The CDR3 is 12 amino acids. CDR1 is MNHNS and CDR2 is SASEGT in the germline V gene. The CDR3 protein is CASSDYYSFRFF.

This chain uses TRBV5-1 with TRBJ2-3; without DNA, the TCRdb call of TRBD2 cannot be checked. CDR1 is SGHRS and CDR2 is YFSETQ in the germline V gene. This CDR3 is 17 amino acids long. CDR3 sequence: CASSWKTSGGYPDTQYF. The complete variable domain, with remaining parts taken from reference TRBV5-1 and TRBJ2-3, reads KAGVTQTPRYLIKTRGQQVTLSCSPISGHRSVSWYQQTPGQGLQFLFEYFSETQRNKGNFPGRFSGRQFSNSRSEMNVSTLELGDSALYLCASSWKTSGGYPDTQYFGPGTRLTVL.

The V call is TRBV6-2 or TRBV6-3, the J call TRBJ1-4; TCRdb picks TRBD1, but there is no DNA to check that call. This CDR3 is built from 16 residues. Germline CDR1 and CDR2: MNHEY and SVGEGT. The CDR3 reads CASSNWADRSHEKLFF.

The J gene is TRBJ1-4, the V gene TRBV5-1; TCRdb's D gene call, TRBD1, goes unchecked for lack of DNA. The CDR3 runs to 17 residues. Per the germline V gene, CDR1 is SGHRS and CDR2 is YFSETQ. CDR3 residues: CASTPGKGRQTNEKLFF. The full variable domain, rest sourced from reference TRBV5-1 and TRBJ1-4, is KAGVTQTPRYLIKTRGQQVTLSCSPISGHRSVSWYQQTPGQGLQFLFEYFSETQRNKGNFPGRFSGRQFSNSRSEMNVSTLELGDSALYLCASTPGKGRQTNEKLFFGSGTQLSVL.

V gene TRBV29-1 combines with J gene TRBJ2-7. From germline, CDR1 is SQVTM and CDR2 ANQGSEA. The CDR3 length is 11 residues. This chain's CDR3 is CSAQISYEQYF.

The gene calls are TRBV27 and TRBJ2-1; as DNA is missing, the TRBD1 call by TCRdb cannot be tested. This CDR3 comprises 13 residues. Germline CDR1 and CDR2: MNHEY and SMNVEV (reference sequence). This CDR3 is CASQDPPGNVQFF.

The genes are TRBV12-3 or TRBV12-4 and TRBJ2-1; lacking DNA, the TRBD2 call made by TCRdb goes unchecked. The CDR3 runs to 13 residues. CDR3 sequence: CASSFGSGSEQFF.

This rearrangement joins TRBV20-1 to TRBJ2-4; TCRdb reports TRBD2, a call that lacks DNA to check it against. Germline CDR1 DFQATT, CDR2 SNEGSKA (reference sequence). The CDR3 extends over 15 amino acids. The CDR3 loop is CSASIAGGPKNIQYF.

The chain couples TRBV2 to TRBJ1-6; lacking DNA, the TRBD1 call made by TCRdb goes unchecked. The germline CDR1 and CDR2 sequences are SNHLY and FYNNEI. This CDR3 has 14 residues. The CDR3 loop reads CASSFGQGVSPLHF.

CDR3 sequence reads: CAIRTGLGQETQYF. The chain is built from TRBV10-3 and TRBJ2-5; the D call from TCRdb, TRBD1, cannot be confirmed without DNA. Germline values: CDR1 ENHRY, CDR2 SYGVKD. CDR3 length equals 14 residues.

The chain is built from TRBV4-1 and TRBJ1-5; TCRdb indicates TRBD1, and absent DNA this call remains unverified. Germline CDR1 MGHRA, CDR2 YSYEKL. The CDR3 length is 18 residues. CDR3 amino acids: CASSQEDRGSSGNQPQHF.

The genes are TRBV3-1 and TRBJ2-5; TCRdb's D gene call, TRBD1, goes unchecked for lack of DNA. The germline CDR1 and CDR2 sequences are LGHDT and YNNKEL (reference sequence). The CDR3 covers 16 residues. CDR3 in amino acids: CASSHGGTAIQETQYF.

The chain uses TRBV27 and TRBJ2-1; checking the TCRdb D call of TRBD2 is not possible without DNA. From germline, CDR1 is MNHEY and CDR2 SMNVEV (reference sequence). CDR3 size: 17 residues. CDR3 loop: CASSLILAGASYNEQFF.

CDR3 amino acids: CASSSGTTMYQETQYF. The V call is TRBV5-1, the J call TRBJ2-5; TCRdb's D call, TRBD2, is unchecked because there is no DNA. Germline CDR1 reads SGHRS; CDR2 reads YFSETQ. The CDR3 is 16 amino acids.

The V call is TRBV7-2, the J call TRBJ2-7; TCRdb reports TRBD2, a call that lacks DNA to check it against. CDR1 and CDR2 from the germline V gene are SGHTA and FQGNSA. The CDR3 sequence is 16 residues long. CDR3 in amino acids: CASSFPGREAPHEQYF.

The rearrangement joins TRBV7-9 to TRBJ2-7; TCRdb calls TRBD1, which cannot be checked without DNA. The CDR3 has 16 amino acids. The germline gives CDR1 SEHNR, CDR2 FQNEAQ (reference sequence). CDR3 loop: CASGSDRDTQVYEQYF. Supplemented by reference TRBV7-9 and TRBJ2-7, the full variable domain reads DTGVSQNPRHKITKRGQNVTFRCDPISEHNRLYWYRQTLGQGPEFLTYFQNEAQLEKSRLLSDRFSAERPKGSFSTLEIQRTEQGDSAMYLCASGSDRDTQVYEQYFGPGTRLTVT.

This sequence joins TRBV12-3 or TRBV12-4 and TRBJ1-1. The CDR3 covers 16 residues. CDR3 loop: CASSLFGGRVDTEAFF.

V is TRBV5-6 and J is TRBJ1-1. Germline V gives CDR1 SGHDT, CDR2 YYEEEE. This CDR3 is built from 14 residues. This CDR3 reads CASSLVQSFTEAFF.

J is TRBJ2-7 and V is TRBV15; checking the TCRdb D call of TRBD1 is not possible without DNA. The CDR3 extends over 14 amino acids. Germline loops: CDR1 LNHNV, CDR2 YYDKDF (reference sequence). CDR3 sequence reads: CATSSRDATYEQYF.

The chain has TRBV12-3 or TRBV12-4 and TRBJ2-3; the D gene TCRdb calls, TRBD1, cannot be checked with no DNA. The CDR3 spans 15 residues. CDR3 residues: CASSLGGRAVDTQYF.